This T cell receptor (beta chain) was documented in a study of preoperative IRX-2 immunotherapy in early breast cancer. Only in-frame clones appear in the TCRdb table, and some are missing; sequencing was by immunoSEQ multiplex PCR. The sample carries tens of thousands of clones, 82% recorded once. CDR1 MDHEN and CDR2 SYDVKM come from the germline V gene. The CDR3 contains 16 residues. After removal of 5 bases from V and 6 bases from J, the junction contained 15 bases not matched to a gene. Treatment described: preoperative locoregional IRX-2 cytokine immunotherapy. Preoperative locoregional IRX-2 cytokine immunotherapy was tested in the phase Ib source study.

The specimen was lymph node tissue, collected after IRX-2 immunotherapy. The rearrangement links TRBV28 to TRBJ1-1; 7 bases agree with TRBD1. The clonotype was recovered from a human donor with breast cancer. The CDR3 bases are TGTGCCAGCAGTACAAACTCAGGAATAAGGGGGCCTGAAGCTTTCTTT. Translated: CASSTNSGIRGPEAFF.